The 26 T cell receptor beta chains in this list originate from one sample, sequenced in a study of CD8 T cells in Susac syndrome. Random hexamers primed reverse transcription of roughly 0.5 to 1 ug RNA. TCRdb reanalysed the immunoSEQ multiplex PCR reads using MiXCR and keeps one entry per CDR3 protein. The profile shows about 200,000 distinct CDR3 sequences, roughly 90% of them singletons. The specimen sequenced was CD4+ T cells from PBMCs. These receptor sequences come from a human donor with Susac syndrome.

This chain joins TRBV6-5 and TRBJ2-7; D possibly uses TRBD1 or TRBD2 (5 bases each). The CDR3 has 13 amino acids. The germline V and J ends were trimmed by 4 bases and 2 bases, with 9 bases remaining between them. Germline CDR1 and CDR2: MNHEY and SVGAGI. CDR3: CASSSGPPYEQYF. As DNA, the CDR3 is TGTGCCAGCAGTTCGGGACCCCCCTACGAGCAGTACTTC.

The V call is TRBV14, the J call TRBJ2-1; D tentatively reads TRBD1 or TRBD2 (5 bases each). The CDR3 is 13 amino acids. Trimming cost V 0 bases and J 12 bases, with 12 bases left between them. In germline, CDR1 is SGHDN, CDR2 FVKESK. Here the CDR3 DNA reads TGTGCCAGCAGCCAAGATGAAGGGACCGGGCAGTTCTTC. This codes for CASSQDEGTGQFF.

This chain connects TRBV20-1 to TRBJ2-5; D call uncertain. V lost 5 bases and J lost 0, with 10 bases in between. The V gene's germline CDR1 is DFQATT and CDR2 SNEGSKA (reference sequence). This CDR3 comprises 13 residues. Written as DNA, the CDR3 is TGCAGTGCTCTCTATACTAACCAAGAGACCCAGTACTTC. It is translated as CSALYTNQETQYF.

CDR3: CASSVTATTDTQYF. The CDR3 nucleotides read TGTGCCAGCAGTGTGACGGCTACCACAGATACGCAGTATTTT. This chain joins TRBV2 and TRBJ2-3; D gene uncertain. This CDR3 comprises 14 residues. Germline V gene data show CDR1 as SNHLY and CDR2 as FYNNEI. Trimming shortened V by 4 bases and J by 2 bases, and 10 bases separated the two germline ends.

The rearrangement links TRBV5-1 to TRBJ2-7, with 7 bases lining up with TRBD1. This CDR3 region has 12 residues. Trimming at V came to 6 bases and at J to 6 bases, leaving 6 bases not matched to a gene. Germline CDR1 is SGHRS and CDR2 is YFSETQ. CDR3 sequence (DNA): TGCGCCAGCAACGACAGGGCTGGCGAGCAGTACTTC. Amino acids: CASNDRAGEQYF.

In regard to this clonotype: Compared with germline, one end of the junction differs, possibly owing to a read error. The rearrangement uses TRBV20-1 and TRBJ2-7; D is unresolved. Germline CDR1 is DFQATT and CDR2 is SNEGSKA (reference sequence). The CDR3 runs 12 residues. DNA of the CDR3: TGCAGGGCTAGAGCGTATGAGCACGAGCAGTACTTC. Translation gives CRARAYEHEQYF.

This chain connects TRBV19 to TRBJ1-5, with D unresolved. This CDR3 region has 14 residues. In germline, CDR1 is LNHDA, CDR2 SQIVND (reference sequence). Trimming stripped 3 bases from V and 0 bases from J, with 6 bases between. The CDR3 loop is CASSIYSSNQPQHF. The CDR3 nucleotides read TGTGCCAGTAGTATCTATAGTAGCAATCAGCCCCAGCATTTT. The full variable domain, with the rest looked up from reference TRBV19 and TRBJ1-5, is DGGITQSPKYLFRKEGQNVTLSCEQNLNHDAMYWYRQDPGQGLRLIYYSQIVNDFQKGDIAEGYSVSREKKESFPLTVTSAQKNPTAFYLCASSIYSSNQPQHFGDGTRLSIL.

V gene TRBV10-3 combines with J gene TRBJ2-2, with D tentatively TRBD1 (5 bases). The CDR3 is 17 residues long. The germline gives CDR1 ENHRY, CDR2 SYGVKD. Trimming stripped 5 bases from V and 0 bases from J, with 16 bases between. The CDR3 reads CAISNPGQGPNTGELFF. Written as DNA, the CDR3 is TGTGCCATCAGTAACCCCGGGCAGGGCCCGAACACCGGGGAGCTGTTTTTT.

The chain links TRBV20-1 to TRBJ2-3, with unresolved D. This CDR3 has 13 amino acids. The V end lost 5 bases, the J end lost 6 bases, and 15 bases lay between the germline ends. CDR1 DFQATT and CDR2 SNEGSKA come from the germline V gene (reference sequence). The CDR3 DNA reads TGCAGTGCTCGCCCTCTAAACTGGGATACGCAGTATTTT. Its protein product is CSARPLNWDTQYF.

The chain has TRBV12-3 or TRBV12-4 and TRBJ1-6; 10 bases are a match to TRBD1. The V segment lost 7 bases and the J segment 8 bases; nucleotides outside the gene matches: 2. This CDR3 has 13 residues. The CDR3 reads CASIGTGDSPLHF. The CDR3 bases are TGTGCCAGCATCGGGACAGGGGATTCACCCCTCCACTTT.

CDR3 sequence reads: CASSVGRGIEYGYTF. The CDR3 DNA reads as TGTGCCAGCAGCGTAGGGAGGGGGATTGAGTATGGCTACACCTTC. The chain couples TRBV9 to TRBJ1-2, with a possible D match to TRBD1 (6 bases). Germline V lookup: CDR1 SGDLS, CDR2 YYNGEE. Deletions cut 0 bases from V and 5 bases from J, with 14 bases between. The CDR3 contains 15 residues.

In this sample, this clonotype turned up once. The chain is built from TRBV7-6 and TRBJ2-6; D not resolved. Germline V gene lookup returns CDR1 SGHVS and CDR2 FNYEAQ. V dropped 11 bases and J dropped 0 bases, with 11 bases sitting between them. This CDR3 region has 14 residues. The CDR3 region is CAGSFDSGANVLTF. Here the CDR3 DNA reads TGTGCCGGATCATTTGACTCTGGGGCCAACGTCCTGACTTTC.

The V gene is TRBV9, the J gene TRBJ2-1; 8 bases match TRBD1. The CDR3 contains 14 residues. Per the germline V gene, CDR1 is SGDLS and CDR2 is YYNGEE. Germline trimming cut 2 bases from V and 7 bases from J; bases unmatched to any gene: 5. The CDR3 protein is CASSVRTGKNEQFF. CDR3 coding DNA: TGTGCCAGCAGCGTCCGGACAGGGAAGAATGAGCAGTTCTTC.

The rearrangement uses TRBV20-1 and TRBJ2-1; TRBD2 matches 12 bases. Germline CDR1 reads DFQATT; CDR2 reads SNEGSKA (reference sequence). Trimming removed 2 bases from V and 7 bases from J; junction bases left unmatched: 6. The CDR3 is 15 residues long. The CDR3 DNA is TGCAGTGCTAGACCTGTGGGACTAGCGGGTAATGAGCAGTTCTTC. This sequence encodes CSARPVGLAGNEQFF.

The rearrangement uses TRBV6-2 or TRBV6-3 and TRBJ1-5; the D is unclear. From germline, CDR1 is MNHEY and CDR2 SVGEGT. Trimming removed 7 bases from V and 3 bases from J, with 7 bases in between. CDR3 length equals 12 residues. CDR3 bases: TGTGCCAGCACTTCGGTCAATCAGCCCCAGCATTTT. This sequence encodes CASTSVNQPQHF.

The V gene is TRBV5-6, the J gene TRBJ1-4; D gene ambiguous. V was clipped by 5 bases and J by 4 bases, with 12 bases between them. Germline V CDR1 and CDR2: SGHDT, YYEEEE. CDR3 length: 14 residues. This CDR3 reads CASRSWTDNEKLFF. The CDR3 nucleotides read TGTGCCAGCAGGAGTTGGACCGATAATGAAAAACTGTTTTTT.

This rearrangement joins TRBV6-1 to TRBJ1-5, with unresolved D. V dropped 5 bases and J dropped 0 bases, with 17 bases sitting between them. Germline values: CDR1 MNHNS, CDR2 SASEGT. The CDR3 consists of 17 residues. The CDR3 reads CASSLMGAADSNQPQHF. The CDR3 DNA reads as TGTGCCAGCAGTCTCATGGGCGCGGCCGATAGCAATCAGCCCCAGCATTTT.

V gene TRBV4-1 combines with J gene TRBJ1-5; D gene uncertain. V lost 4 bases and J lost 5, with 12 bases in between. The CDR3 covers 14 residues. CDR1 and CDR2 (germline): MGHRA, YSYEKL. Here the CDR3 DNA reads TGCGCCAGCAGCCGAGGAACAAGCGATCAGCCCCAGCATTTT. Translation: CASSRGTSDQPQHF.

The genes are TRBV15 and TRBJ1-5; D gene uncertain. The CDR3 covers 12 residues. The V gene's germline CDR1 is LNHNV and CDR2 YYDKDF (reference sequence). The V end was cut by 3 bases, the J end by 3 bases, with 3 bases between. The CDR3 loop reads CATSRVNQPQHF. The CDR3 DNA follows: TGTGCCACCAGCAGGGTCAATCAGCCCCAGCATTTT.

This clonotype was detected only once. This rearrangement joins TRBV28 to TRBJ2-5, with TRBD2 identical over 12 bases. The CDR3 spans 17 residues. Germline loops: CDR1 MDHEN, CDR2 SYDVKM. V lost 1 base and J lost 1; bases outside the gene matches: 4. The chain's CDR3 is CASSLSGLAGIQETQYF. CDR3 bases: TGTGCCAGCAGTTTATCTGGACTAGCGGGGATCCAAGAGACCCAGTACTTC.

The rearrangement joins TRBV4-1 to TRBJ1-4; the D gene is possibly TRBD1 (6 bases). The germline V gene has CDR1 MGHRA and CDR2 YSYEKL. This CDR3 has 14 amino acids. V lost 0 bases, J lost 4 bases, and 6 bases lay in between. The CDR3 sequence is CASSQEGHNEKLFF. CDR3 in DNA: TGCGCCAGCAGCCAAGAGGGACATAATGAAAAACTGTTTTTT.

CDR3 region: CASRTGTANTEAFF. Written as DNA, the CDR3 is TGTGCCAGCAGGACGGGGACTGCGAACACTGAAGCTTTCTTT. The chain recombines TRBV27 with TRBJ1-1; D might be TRBD1 (5 bases). This CDR3 comprises 14 residues. Germline CDR1 reads MNHEY; CDR2 reads SMNVEV (reference sequence). Trimming took off 6 bases at V and 1 base at J, with 12 bases between the two ends.

The gene calls are TRBV6-5 and TRBJ1-5, with D perhaps TRBD1 (6 bases). The CDR3 contains 15 residues. V was clipped by 0 bases and J by 2 bases, with 8 bases between them. CDR1 is MNHEY and CDR2 is SVGAGI in the germline V gene. CDR3 DNA sequence: TGTGCCAGCAGTTACTCTGGGGGCGGCAATCAGCCCCAGCATTTT. Its protein is CASSYSGGGNQPQHF.

This rearrangement joins TRBV18 to TRBJ2-7, with 8 positions matching TRBD1. V lost 3 bases and J lost 0; bases outside the gene matches: 7. This CDR3 region has 16 residues. CDR1 is KGHSH and CDR2 is LQKENI in the germline V gene. The CDR3 nucleotides are TGTGCCAGCTCACCCCGAACCGGGACAGGCTCCTACGAGCAGTACTTC. Its translation is CASSPRTGTGSYEQYF.

In this sample, this clonotype turned up a few times. This sequence joins TRBV20-1 and TRBJ2-7; 10 bases match TRBD1. Germline-derived CDR1 and CDR2 are DFQATT and SNEGSKA (reference sequence). This CDR3 has 16 residues. V gave up 0 bases and J gave up 0 bases; unmatched junction bases: 5. The CDR3: CSARDWGQGYSYEQYF. The CDR3 region has the DNA TGCAGTGCTAGAGATTGGGGACAGGGGTACTCCTACGAGCAGTACTTC.

On this clonotype: At one end the junction does not follow the germline gene, possibly because of a read error. The J gene is TRBJ1-1, the V gene TRBV10-3; TRBD1 matches 9 bases. Germline assignment: CDR1 ENHRY and CDR2 SYGVKD. This CDR3 comprises 17 residues. CDR3 DNA: TGTGCCATCAGACCCGGGACAGGGATAGGGGGAAAAGATGAAGCTCTCTTT. Residues: CAIRPGTGIGGKDEALF.